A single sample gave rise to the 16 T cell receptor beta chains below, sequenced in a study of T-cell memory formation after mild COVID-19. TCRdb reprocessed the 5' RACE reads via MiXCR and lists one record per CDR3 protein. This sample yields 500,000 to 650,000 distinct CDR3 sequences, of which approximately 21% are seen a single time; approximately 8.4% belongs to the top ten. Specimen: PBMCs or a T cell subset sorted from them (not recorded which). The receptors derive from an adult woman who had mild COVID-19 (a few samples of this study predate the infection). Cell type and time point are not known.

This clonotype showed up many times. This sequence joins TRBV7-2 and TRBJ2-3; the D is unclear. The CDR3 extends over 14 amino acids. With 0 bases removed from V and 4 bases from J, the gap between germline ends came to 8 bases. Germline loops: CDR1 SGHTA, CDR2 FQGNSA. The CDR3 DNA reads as TGTGCCAGCAGCTTAGCGAGCCGGGCAGATACGCAGTATTTT. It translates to CASSLASRADTQYF.

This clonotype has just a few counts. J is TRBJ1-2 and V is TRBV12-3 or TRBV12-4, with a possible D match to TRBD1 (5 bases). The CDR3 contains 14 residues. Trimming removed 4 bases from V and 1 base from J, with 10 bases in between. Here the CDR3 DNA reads TGTGCCAGCAGTTCCACGACAGATAACTATGGCTACACCTTC. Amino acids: CASSSTTDNYGYTF.

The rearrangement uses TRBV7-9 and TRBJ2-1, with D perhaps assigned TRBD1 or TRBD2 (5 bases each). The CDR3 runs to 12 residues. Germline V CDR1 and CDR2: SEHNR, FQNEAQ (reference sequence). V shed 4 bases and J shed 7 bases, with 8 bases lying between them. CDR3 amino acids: CASSWDPNEQFF. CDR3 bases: TGTGCCAGCAGCTGGGACCCTAATGAGCAGTTCTTC.

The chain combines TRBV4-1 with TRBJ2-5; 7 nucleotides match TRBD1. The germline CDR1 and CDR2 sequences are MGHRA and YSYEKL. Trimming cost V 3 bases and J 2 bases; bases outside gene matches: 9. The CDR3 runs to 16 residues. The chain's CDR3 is CASSHGSNRGQETQYF. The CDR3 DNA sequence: TGCGCCAGCAGCCATGGATCGAACAGGGGACAAGAGACCCAGTACTTC.

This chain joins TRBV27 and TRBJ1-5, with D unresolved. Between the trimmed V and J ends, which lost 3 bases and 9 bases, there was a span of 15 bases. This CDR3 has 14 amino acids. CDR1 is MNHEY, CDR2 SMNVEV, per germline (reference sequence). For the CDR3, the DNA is TGTGCCAGCAGTTTCGTAGGACCCAAAGGGCCCCAGCATTTT. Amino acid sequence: CASSFVGPKGPQHF.

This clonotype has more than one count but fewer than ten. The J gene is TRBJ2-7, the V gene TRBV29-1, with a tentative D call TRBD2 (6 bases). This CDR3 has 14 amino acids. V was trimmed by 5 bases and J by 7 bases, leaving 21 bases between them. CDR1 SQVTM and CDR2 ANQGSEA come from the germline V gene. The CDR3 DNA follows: TGCAGCGTTCTGCCCGGGACTGGTGTGGGGGAGCAGTACTTC. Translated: CSVLPGTGVGEQYF.

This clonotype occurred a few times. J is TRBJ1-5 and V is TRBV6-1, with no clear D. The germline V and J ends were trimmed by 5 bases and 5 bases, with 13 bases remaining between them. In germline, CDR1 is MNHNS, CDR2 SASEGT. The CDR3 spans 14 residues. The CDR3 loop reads CASSLDWSDQPQHF. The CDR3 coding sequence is TGTGCCAGCAGTTTGGACTGGAGCGATCAGCCCCAGCATTTT.

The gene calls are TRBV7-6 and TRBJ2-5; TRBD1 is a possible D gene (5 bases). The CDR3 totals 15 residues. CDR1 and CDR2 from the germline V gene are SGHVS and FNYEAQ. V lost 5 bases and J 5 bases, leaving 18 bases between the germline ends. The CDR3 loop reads CASSPTFQGAETQYF. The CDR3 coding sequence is TGTGCCAGCAGCCCCACCTTTCAGGGTGCGGAGACCCAGTACTTC.

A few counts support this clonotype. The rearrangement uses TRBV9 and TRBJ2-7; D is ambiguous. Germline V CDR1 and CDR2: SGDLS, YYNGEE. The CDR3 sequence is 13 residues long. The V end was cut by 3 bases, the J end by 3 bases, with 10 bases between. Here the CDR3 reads CASSETVDYEQYF. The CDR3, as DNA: TGTGCCAGCAGCGAGACGGTTGACTACGAGCAGTACTTC.

In nucleotides, the CDR3 is TGTGCCACCAGCAGCGGGGCCCACAATGAGCAGTTCTTC. Encoded protein: CATSSGAHNEQFF. V is TRBV15 and J is TRBJ2-1, with D perhaps given as TRBD1 or TRBD2 (5 bases each). The CDR3 covers 13 residues. V gave up 3 bases and J gave up 5 bases, with 8 bases separating them. Germline values: CDR1 LNHNV, CDR2 YYDKDF (reference sequence).

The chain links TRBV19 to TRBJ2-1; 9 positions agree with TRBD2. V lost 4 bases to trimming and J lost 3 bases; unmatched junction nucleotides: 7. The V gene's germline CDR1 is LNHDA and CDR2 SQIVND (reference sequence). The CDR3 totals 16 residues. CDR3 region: CASSRDSGGSYNEQFF. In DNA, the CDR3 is TGTGCCAGTAGTAGAGATAGCGGGGGAAGCTACAATGAGCAGTTCTTC.

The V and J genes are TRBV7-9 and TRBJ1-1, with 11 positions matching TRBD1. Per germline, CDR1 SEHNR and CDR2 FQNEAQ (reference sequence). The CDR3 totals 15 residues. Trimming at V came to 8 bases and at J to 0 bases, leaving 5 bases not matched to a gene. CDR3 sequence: CASGGQGAMNTEAFF. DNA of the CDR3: TGTGCCAGCGGAGGACAGGGGGCAATGAACACTGAAGCTTTCTTT.

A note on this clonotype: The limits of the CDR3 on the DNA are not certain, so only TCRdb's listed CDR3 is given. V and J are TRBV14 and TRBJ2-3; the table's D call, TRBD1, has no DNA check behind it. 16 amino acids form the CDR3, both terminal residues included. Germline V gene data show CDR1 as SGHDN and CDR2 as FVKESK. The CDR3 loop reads CASSQLRAGSTDTQYF.

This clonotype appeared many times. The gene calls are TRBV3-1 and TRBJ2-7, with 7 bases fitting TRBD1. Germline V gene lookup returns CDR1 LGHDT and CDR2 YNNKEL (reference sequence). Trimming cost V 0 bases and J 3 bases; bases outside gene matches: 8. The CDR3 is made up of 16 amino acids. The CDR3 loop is CASSQDIDPGGYEQYF. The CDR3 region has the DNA TGTGCCAGCAGCCAAGACATTGACCCAGGGGGCTACGAGCAGTACTTC.

The CDR3 DNA is TGTGCCAGCAAGAAGAGAAGGGGAGGGCAAGAGACCCAGTACTTC. Protein product: CASKKRRGGQETQYF. The rearrangement uses TRBV6-5 and TRBJ2-5, with TRBD2 matching 7 bases. Germline trimming cut 7 bases from V and 2 bases from J; bases unmatched to any gene: 10. The V gene's germline CDR1 is MNHEY and CDR2 SVGAGI. CDR3 length equals 15 residues.

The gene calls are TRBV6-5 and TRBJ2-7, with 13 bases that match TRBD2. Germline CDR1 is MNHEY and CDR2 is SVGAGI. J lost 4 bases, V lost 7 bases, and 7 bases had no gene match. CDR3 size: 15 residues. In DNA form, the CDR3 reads TGTGCCAGCAATCCCGGACTAGCGGGAGCGTACGAGCAGTACTTC. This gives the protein CASNPGLAGAYEQYF.